This TCR beta chain was found in a study of memory CD4+ T cells and cytomegalovirus serostatus. In its sample, this clone was seen a few times. The antigen is undetermined. Study-wide findings and caveats: The CMV-associated TCR signature appears largely within the CD4+ memory repertoire.

The sort gate was single viable CD3+CD4+CD8-CD45RO+ cells for memory CD4+ T cells. Total CD4+ T cells were enriched by CD4 positive selection. Produced via immunoSEQ multiplex PCR; TCRdb's table is partial and in-frame only. The sample includes over 25,000 clones, around 76% of them seen just once. Source material: memory CD4+ T cells from blood. This TCR came from an adult in good health and CMV-seronegative.

CDR3 residues: CASSLTGNYEAFF. CDR3 coding DNA: TGTGCCAGCAGTTTGACAGGTAATTATGAAGCTTTCTTT. The rearrangement uses TRBV6-1 and TRBJ1-1, with D possibly matching TRBD1 (6 bases). The CDR3 is made up of 13 amino acids. V was clipped by 5 bases and J by 7 bases, with 14 bases between them. CDR1 is MNHNS, CDR2 SASEGT, per germline.